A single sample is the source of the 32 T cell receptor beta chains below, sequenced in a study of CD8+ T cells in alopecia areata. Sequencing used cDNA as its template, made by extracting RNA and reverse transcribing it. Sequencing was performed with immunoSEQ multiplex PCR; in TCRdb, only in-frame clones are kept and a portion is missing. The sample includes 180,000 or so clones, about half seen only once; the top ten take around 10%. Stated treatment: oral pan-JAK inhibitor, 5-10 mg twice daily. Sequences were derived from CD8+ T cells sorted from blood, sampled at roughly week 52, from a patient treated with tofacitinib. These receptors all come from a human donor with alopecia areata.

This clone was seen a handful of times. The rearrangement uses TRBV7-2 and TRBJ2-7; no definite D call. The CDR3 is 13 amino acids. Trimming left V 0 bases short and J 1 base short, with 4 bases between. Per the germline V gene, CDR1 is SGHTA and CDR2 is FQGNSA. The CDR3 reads CASSLARSYEQYF. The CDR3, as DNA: TGTGCCAGCAGCTTAGCCCGATCCTACGAGCAGTACTTC.

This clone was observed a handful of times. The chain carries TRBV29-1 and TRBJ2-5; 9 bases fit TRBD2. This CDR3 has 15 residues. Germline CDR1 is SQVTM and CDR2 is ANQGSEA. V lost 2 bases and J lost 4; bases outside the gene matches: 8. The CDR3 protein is CSVERISGGRETQYF. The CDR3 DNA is TGCAGCGTTGAAAGGATTAGCGGGGGCCGAGAGACCCAGTACTTC.

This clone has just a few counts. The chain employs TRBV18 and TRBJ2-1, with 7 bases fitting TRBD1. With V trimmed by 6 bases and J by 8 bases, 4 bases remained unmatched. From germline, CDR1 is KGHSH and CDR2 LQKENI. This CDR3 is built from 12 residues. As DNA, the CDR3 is TGTGCCAGCTCCATAGGGGGCGATGAGCAGTTCTTC. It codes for CASSIGGDEQFF.

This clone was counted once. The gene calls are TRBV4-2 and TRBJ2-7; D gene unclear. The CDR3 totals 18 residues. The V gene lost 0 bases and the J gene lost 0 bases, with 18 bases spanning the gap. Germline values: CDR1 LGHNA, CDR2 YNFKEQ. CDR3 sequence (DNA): TGTGCCAGCAGCCAAGATTTAAAGCAAGGCCTCAGCTCCTACGAGCAGTACTTC. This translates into CASSQDLKQGLSSYEQYF.

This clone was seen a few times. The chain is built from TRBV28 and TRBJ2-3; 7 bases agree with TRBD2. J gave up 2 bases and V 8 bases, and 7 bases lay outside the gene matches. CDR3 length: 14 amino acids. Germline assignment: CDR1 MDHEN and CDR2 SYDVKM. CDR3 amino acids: CASLTGTTTDTQYF. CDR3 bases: TGTGCCAGCCTCACCGGGACTACCACAGATACGCAGTATTTT.

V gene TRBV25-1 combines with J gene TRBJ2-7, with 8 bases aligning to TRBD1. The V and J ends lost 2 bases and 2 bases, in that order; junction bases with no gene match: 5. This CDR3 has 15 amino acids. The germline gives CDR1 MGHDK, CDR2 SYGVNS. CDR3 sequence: CASSEPGGGTYEQYF. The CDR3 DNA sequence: TGTGCCAGCAGTGAACCAGGGGGCGGGACCTACGAGCAGTACTTC.

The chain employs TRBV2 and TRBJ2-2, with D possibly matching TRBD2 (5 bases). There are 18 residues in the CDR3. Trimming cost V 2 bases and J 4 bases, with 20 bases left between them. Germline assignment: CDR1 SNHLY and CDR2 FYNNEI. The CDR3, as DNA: TGTGCCAGCAGTGAAAAGGAGTTGAGGGCAGAGGGCACCGGGGAGCTGTTTTTT. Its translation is CASSEKELRAEGTGELFF.

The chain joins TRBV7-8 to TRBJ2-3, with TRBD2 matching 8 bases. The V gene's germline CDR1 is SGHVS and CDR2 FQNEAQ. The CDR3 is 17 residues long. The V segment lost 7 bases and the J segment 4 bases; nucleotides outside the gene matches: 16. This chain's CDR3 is CASTPFLAGSRSDTQYF. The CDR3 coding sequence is TGTGCCAGCACCCCGTTCCTAGCGGGCTCCCGTTCAGATACGCAGTATTTT.

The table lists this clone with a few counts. The CDR3 region has the DNA TGTGCCAGCAGCTTAGGGCCAGGGAGGTACAATGAGCAGTTCTTC. The encoded protein is CASSLGPGRYNEQFF. The chain has TRBV7-2 and TRBJ2-1, with D possibly matching TRBD2 (6 bases). Germline assignment: CDR1 SGHTA and CDR2 FQGNSA. The CDR3 is 15 amino acids. The ends were cut back, 1 base at V and 4 bases at J, with 11 bases in the middle.

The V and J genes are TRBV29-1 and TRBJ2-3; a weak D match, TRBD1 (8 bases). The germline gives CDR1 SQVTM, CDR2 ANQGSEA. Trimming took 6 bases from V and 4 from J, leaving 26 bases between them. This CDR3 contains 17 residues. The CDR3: CSVTSLRTGRGADTQYF. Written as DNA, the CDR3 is TGCAGCGTAACTTCCTTACGGACAGGGAGGGGAGCAGATACGCAGTATTTT.

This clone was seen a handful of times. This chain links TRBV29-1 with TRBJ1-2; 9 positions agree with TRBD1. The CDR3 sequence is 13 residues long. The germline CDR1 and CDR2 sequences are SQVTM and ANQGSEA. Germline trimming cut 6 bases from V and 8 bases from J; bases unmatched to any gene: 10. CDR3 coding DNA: TGCAGCGTGGGACCGGGACAGGGAGGCGGCTACACCTTC. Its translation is CSVGPGQGGGYTF. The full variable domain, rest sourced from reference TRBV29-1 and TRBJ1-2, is SAVISQKPSRDICQRGTSLTIQCQVDSQVTMMFWYRQQPGQSLTLIATANQGSEATYESGFVIDKFPISRPNLTFSTLTVSNMSPEDSSIYLCSVGPGQGGGYTFGSGTRLTVV.

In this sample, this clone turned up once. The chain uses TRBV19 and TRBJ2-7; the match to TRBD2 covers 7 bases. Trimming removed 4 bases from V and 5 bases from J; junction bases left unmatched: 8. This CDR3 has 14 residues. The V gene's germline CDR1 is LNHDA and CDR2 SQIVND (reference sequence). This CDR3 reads CASSRGEGINEQYF. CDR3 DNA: TGTGCCAGTAGTAGGGGGGAGGGGATCAACGAGCAGTACTTC. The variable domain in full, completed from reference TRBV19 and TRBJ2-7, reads DGGITQSPKYLFRKEGQNVTLSCEQNLNHDAMYWYRQDPGQGLRLIYYSQIVNDFQKGDIAEGYSVSREKKESFPLTVTSAQKNPTAFYLCASSRGEGINEQYFGPGTRLTVT.

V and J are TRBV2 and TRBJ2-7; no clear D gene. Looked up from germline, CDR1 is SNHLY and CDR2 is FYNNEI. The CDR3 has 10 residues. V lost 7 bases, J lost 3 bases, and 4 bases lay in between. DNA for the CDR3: TGTGCCAGCATGATCTACGAGCAGTACTTC. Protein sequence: CASMIYEQYF.

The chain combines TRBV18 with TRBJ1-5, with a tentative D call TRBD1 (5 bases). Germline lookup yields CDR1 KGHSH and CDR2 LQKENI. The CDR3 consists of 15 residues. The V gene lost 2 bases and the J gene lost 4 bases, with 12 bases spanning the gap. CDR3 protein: CASSPNQGGNQPQHF. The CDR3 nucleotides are TGTGCCAGCTCACCAAATCAGGGTGGGAATCAGCCCCAGCATTTT. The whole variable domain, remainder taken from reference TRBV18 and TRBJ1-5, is NAGVMQNPRHLVRRRGQEARLRCSPMKGHSHVYWYRQLPEEGLKFMVYLQKENIIDESGMPKERFSAEFPKEGPSILRIQQVVRGDSAAYFCASSPNQGGNQPQHFGDGTRLSIL.

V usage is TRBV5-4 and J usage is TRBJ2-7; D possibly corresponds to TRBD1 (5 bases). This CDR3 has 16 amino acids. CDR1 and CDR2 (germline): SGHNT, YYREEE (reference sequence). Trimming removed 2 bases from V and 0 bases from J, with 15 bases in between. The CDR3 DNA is TGTGCCAGCAGCTTTACAGGCTTCTGGAGCTCCTACGAGCAGTACTTC. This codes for CASSFTGFWSSYEQYF. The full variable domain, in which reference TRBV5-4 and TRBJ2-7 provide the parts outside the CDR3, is ETGVTQSPTHLIKTRGQQVTLRCSSQSGHNTVSWYQQALGQGPQFIFQYYREEENGRGNFPPRFSGLQFPNYSSELNVNALELDDSALYLCASSFTGFWSSYEQYFGPGTRLTVT.

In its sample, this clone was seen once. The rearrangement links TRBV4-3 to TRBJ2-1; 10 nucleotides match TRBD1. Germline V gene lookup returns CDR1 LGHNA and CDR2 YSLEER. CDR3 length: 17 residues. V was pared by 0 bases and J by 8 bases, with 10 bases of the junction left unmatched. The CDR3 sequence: CASSQDPGTGVIDEQFF. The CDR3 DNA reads TGCGCCAGCAGCCAAGACCCTGGGACAGGGGTGATTGATGAGCAGTTCTTC.

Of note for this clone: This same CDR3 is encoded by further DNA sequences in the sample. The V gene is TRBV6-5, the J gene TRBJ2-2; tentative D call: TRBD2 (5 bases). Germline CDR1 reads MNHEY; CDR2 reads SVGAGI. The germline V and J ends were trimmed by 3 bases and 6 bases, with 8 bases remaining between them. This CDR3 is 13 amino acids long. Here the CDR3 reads CASSYVGAGELFF. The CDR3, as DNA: TGTGCCAGCAGTTATGTCGGGGCCGGGGAGCTGTTTTTT.

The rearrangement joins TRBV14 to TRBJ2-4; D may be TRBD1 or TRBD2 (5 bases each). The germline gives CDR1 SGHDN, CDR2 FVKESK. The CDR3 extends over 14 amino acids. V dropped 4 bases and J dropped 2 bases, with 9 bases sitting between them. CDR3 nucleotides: TGTGCCAGCAGCCTACGGGGCTCCAAAAACATTCAGTACTTC. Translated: CASSLRGSKNIQYF.

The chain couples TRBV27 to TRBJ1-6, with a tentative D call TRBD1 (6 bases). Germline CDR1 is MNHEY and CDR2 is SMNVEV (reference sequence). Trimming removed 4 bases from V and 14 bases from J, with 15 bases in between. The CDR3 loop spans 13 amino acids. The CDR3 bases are TGTGCCAGCAGTTCGTCCAGGGGTGCGGCCCTCCACTTT. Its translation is CASSSSRGAALHF.

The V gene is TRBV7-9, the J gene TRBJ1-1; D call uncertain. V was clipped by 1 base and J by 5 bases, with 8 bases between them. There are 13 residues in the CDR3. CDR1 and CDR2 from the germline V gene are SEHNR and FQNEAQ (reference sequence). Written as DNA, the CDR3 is TGTGCCAGCAGCTTAGAGATATGGACTGAAGCTTTCTTT. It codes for CASSLEIWTEAFF.

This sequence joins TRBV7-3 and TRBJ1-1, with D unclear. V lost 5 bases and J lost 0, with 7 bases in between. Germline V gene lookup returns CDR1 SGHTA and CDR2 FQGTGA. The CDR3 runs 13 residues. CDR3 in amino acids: CASSAEVNTEAFF. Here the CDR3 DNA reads TGTGCCAGCAGCGCCGAGGTGAACACTGAAGCTTTCTTT.

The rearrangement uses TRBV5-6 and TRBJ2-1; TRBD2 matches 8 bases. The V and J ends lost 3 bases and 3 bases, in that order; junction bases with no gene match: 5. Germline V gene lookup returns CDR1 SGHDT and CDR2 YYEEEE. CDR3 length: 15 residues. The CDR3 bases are TGTGCCAGCAGCTCGGGACTAGGGGACTACAATGAGCAGTTCTTC. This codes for CASSSGLGDYNEQFF.

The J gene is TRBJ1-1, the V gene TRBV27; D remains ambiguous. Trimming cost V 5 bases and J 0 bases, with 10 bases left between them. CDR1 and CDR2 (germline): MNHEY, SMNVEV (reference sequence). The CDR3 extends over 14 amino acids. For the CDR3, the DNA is TGTGCCAGCAGTCCGTCCGTGATGAACACTGAAGCTTTCTTT. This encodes CASSPSVMNTEAFF.

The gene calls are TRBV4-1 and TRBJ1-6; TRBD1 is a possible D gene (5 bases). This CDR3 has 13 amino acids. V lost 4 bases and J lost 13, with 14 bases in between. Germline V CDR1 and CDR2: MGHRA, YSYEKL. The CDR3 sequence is CASSLGPALPLHF. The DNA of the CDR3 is TGCGCCAGCAGCCTGGGACCGGCTTTGCCCCTCCACTTT.

CDR3 in DNA: TGTGCCAGCAGTCTCAACAGGGGGCGCGGCACAGATACGCAGTATTTT. It translates to CASSLNRGRGTDTQYF. The chain employs TRBV27 and TRBJ2-3; 9 bases align to TRBD1. The CDR3 consists of 16 residues. The junction had 7 bases not matched to a gene; V was cut back by 5 bases and J by 1 base. Germline loops: CDR1 MNHEY, CDR2 SMNVEV (reference sequence).

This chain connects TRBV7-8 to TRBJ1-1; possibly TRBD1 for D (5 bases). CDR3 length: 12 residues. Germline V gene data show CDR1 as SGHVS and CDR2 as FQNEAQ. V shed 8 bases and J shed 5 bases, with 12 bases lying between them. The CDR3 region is CASHRAGTEAFF. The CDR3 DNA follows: TGTGCCAGCCACCGAGCAGGGACTGAAGCTTTCTTT.

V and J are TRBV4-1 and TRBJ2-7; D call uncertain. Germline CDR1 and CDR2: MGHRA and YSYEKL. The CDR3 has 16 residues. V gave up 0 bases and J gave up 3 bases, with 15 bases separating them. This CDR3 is CASSQDLGTGYYEQYF. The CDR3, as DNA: TGCGCCAGCAGCCAAGATTTAGGCACCGGCTACTACGAGCAGTACTTC.

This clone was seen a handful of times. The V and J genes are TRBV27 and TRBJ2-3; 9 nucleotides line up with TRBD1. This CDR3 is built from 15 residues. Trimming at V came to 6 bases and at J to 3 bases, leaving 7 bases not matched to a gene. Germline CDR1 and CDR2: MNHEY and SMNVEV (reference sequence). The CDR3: CASSWDRDGTDTQYF. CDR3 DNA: TGTGCCAGCAGCTGGGACAGGGACGGAACAGATACGCAGTATTTT.

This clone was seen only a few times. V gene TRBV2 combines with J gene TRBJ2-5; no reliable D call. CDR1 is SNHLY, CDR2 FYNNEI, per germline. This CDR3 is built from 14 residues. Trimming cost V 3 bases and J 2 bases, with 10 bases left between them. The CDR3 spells CASSEEGGQETQYF. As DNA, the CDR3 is TGTGCCAGCAGTGAGGAAGGTGGGCAAGAGACCCAGTACTTC.

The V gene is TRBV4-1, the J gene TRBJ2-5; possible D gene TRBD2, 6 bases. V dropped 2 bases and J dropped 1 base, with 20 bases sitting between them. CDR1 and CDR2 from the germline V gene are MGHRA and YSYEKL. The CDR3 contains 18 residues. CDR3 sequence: CASSQRLRAGTRQETQYF. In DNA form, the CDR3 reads TGCGCCAGCAGCCAAAGATTACGAGCGGGTACCCGCCAAGAGACCCAGTACTTC.

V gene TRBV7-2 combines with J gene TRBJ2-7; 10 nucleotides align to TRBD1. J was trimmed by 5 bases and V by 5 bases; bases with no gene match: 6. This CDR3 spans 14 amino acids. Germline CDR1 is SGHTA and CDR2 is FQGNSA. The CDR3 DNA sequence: TGTGCCAGCAGCCTGGGACAGGGGACGAACGAGCAGTACTTC. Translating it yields CASSLGQGTNEQYF.

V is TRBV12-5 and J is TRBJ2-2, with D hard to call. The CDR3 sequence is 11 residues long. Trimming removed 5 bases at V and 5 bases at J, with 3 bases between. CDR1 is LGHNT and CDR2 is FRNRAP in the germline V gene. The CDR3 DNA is TGTGCTAGTGGTAAAACCGGGGAGCTGTTTTTT. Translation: CASGKTGELFF.